This passage covers 5 T cell receptor beta chains from one sample sequenced in a study of blood T cell repertoires in COVID-19. The method was immunoSEQ multiplex PCR; TCRdb's version includes in-frame clones alone and lacks a portion of them. Among roughly 140,000 clones listed, about 84% were seen once. Material: peripheral blood. The source is a human donor in a cohort sampled during active COVID-19.

This rearrangement joins TRBV7-2 to TRBJ2-2, with D maybe TRBD1 (5 bases). The V end was cut by 1 base, the J end by 4 bases, with 7 bases between. The V gene's germline CDR1 is SGHTA and CDR2 FQGNSA. The CDR3 consists of 14 residues. The CDR3 region has the DNA TGTGCCAGCAGCTTAGACAGGAGCACCGGGGAGCTGTTTTTT. It yields the protein CASSLDRSTGELFF.

This clone has only one observation. The rearrangement uses TRBV14 and TRBJ1-1; 9 bases are shared with TRBD1. This CDR3 is 15 amino acids long. V gave up 4 bases and J gave up 0 bases; unmatched junction bases: 3. Germline assignment: CDR1 SGHDN and CDR2 FVKESK. The CDR3: CASSLGQGVNTEAFF. The CDR3 nucleotides read TGTGCCAGCAGCCTGGGACAGGGAGTGAACACTGAAGCTTTCTTT.

The chain joins TRBV2 to TRBJ2-6; 9 bases align to TRBD1. The CDR3 consists of 15 residues. With V trimmed by 11 bases and J by 2 bases, 7 bases remained unmatched. The germline CDR1 and CDR2 sequences are SNHLY and FYNNEI. In nucleotides, the CDR3 is TGTGCCTCGGGACAGGGTTATCCTGGGGCCAACGTCCTGACTTTC. Protein product: CASGQGYPGANVLTF. Drawing the rest from reference TRBV2 and TRBJ2-6, the complete variable domain is EPEVTQTPSHQVTQMGQEVILRCVPISNHLYFYWYRQILGQKVEFLVSFYNNEISEKSEIFDDQFSVERPDGSNFTLKIRSTKLEDSAMYFCASGQGYPGANVLTFGAGSRLTVL.

The rearrangement links TRBV7-2 to TRBJ2-7, with 8 bases matching TRBD1. CDR1 and CDR2 (germline): SGHTA, FQGNSA. This CDR3 is built from 15 residues. V trimming: 4 bases; J trimming: 2 bases; junction bases outside the gene matches: 7. The CDR3 nucleotides read TGTGCCAGCAGCTCCACCTCGACAGGGGCCTACGAGCAGTACTTC. It codes for CASSSTSTGAYEQYF. Complete variable domain (other parts from reference TRBV7-2 and TRBJ2-7): GAGVSQSPSNKVTEKGKDVELRCDPISGHTALYWYRQSLGQGLEFLIYFQGNSAPDKSGLPSDRFSAERTGGSVSTLTIQRTQQEDSAVYLCASSSTSTGAYEQYFGPGTRLTVT.

This CDR3 reads CSASGASGVVGTQYF. The DNA of the CDR3 is TGCAGTGCCAGTGGAGCTAGCGGGGTAGTAGGTACGCAGTATTTT. The rearrangement links TRBV20-1 to TRBJ2-3, with 9 bases lining up with TRBD2. J lost 8 bases, V lost 6 bases, and 15 bases had no gene match. CDR1 is DFQATT and CDR2 is SNEGSKA in the germline V gene (reference sequence). The CDR3 spans 15 residues.